This T cell receptor (beta chain) was sequenced during a study of T-cell reconstitution after alpha-beta-depleted transplantation in children. V was pared by 4 bases and J by 4 bases, with 13 bases between. The CDR3 extends over 14 amino acids. Germline V gene data show CDR1 as DFQATT and CDR2 as SNEGSKA (reference sequence). For TCRbeta, the library was prepared with unique molecular identifiers. TCRdb re-called the PCR reads with MiXCR, one entry per CDR3 protein. This table has 150,000 to 200,000 distinct CDR3 sequences, approximately 15% appearing once. Material: PBMCs from the stem cell graft donor, obtained from the stem cell graft. The chain employs TRBV20-1 and TRBJ2-2; maybe TRBD1 (6 bases). The sequence was collected from a human donor who donated a stem cell graft to a child with acute lymphoblastic leukemia. The CDR3 reads CSATLGAVTGELFF. The CDR3 DNA reads as TGCAGTGCTACTTTGGGGGCCGTCACCGGGGAGCTGTTTTTT.